A single sample gave rise to the 30 T cell receptor beta chains below, sequenced in a study of blood T cells in healthy people across ages. Alongside a J-beta primer mix, a sample-barcoded 5' primer served in a second PCR lasting roughly 7 to 11 cycles. TCRdb reprocessed the 5' RACE reads via MiXCR and lists one record per CDR3 protein. The sample holds 900,000 to 950,000 distinct CDR3 sequences, almost 30% seen once. These data were likewise used in another study, on T cells of mothers and their children.

The specimen was blood. The receptors here all came from a woman aged 40-49 years in good health.

This clonotype was observed once. The chain recombines TRBV5-4 with TRBJ1-1, with D possibly being TRBD1 (5 bases). Germline lookup yields CDR1 SGHNT and CDR2 YYREEE (reference sequence). V lost 4 bases, J lost 6 bases, and 19 bases lay in between. The CDR3 totals 15 residues. CDR3 sequence: CASSRRGVGESEAFF. CDR3 nucleotides: TGTGCCAGCAGCCGACGGGGTGTAGGGGAGTCTGAAGCTTTCTTT.

This chain links TRBV3-1 with TRBJ2-7; tentative D call: TRBD2 (6 bases). Trimming stripped 2 bases from V and 6 bases from J, with 23 bases between. The CDR3 runs to 17 residues. Germline CDR1 and CDR2: LGHDT and YNNKEL (reference sequence). CDR3 nucleotides: TGTGCCAGCAGCCAAATGTCTGGCTCCCTAGGGCGGGGCGAGCAGTACTTC. This gives the protein CASSQMSGSLGRGEQYF.

This clonotype occurred many times. This chain links TRBV20-1 with TRBJ2-1; maybe TRBD2 (7 bases). The V gene's germline CDR1 is DFQATT and CDR2 SNEGSKA (reference sequence). This CDR3 comprises 16 residues. V dropped 0 bases and J dropped 3 bases, with 15 bases sitting between them. For the CDR3, the DNA is TGCAGTGCTAGAGATCGGCGCGGGGGCCACTACAATGAGCAGTTCTTC. Its translation: CSARDRRGGHYNEQFF.

In this sample, this clonotype turned up many times. This chain joins TRBV5-1 and TRBJ2-6; D remains ambiguous. The CDR3 is 15 residues long. Germline V gene lookup returns CDR1 SGHRS and CDR2 YFSETQ. V lost 0 bases and J 1 base, leaving 5 bases between the germline ends. The CDR3 DNA reads TGCGCCAGCAGCTTGGCCTGGTCTGGGGCCAACGTCCTGACTTTC. Translating gives CASSLAWSGANVLTF.

The chain recombines TRBV28 with TRBJ1-2, with 9 bases matching TRBD1. CDR1 and CDR2 from the germline V gene are MDHEN and SYDVKM. With V trimmed by 5 bases and J by 8 bases, 3 bases remained unmatched. The CDR3 runs to 12 residues. The CDR3 is CASSHRGLGYTF. The CDR3 DNA is TGTGCCAGCAGTCACAGGGGGCTAGGCTACACCTTC.

This clonotype showed up just a few times. The gene calls are TRBV10-3 and TRBJ1-6; 8 nucleotides line up with TRBD1. The CDR3 loop spans 15 amino acids. With 3 bases clipped from V and 9 bases from J, the junction kept 7 bases outside the gene matches. Germline V lookup: CDR1 ENHRY, CDR2 SYGVKD. As DNA, the CDR3 is TGTGCCATCAGTGACTCCGGACAGGGCTTTTCACCCCTCCACTTT. Protein product: CAISDSGQGFSPLHF.

This clonotype has at least ten counts. V gene TRBV28 combines with J gene TRBJ2-1, with 7 bases fitting TRBD1. CDR3 length: 14 residues. Trimming cost V 6 bases and J 4 bases; bases outside gene matches: 6. The germline gives CDR1 MDHEN, CDR2 SYDVKM. The CDR3 is CASSEPDRYNEQFF. DNA for the CDR3: TGTGCCAGCAGCGAACCGGACAGGTACAATGAGCAGTTCTTC.

CDR3 in DNA: TGCAGTGCTATCTCCGACAGAGACTATGGCTACACCTTC. Encoded protein: CSAISDRDYGYTF. The rearrangement uses TRBV20-1 and TRBJ1-2; a weak D match, TRBD1 (5 bases). Trimming took 4 bases from V and 3 from J, leaving 12 bases between them. Germline V gene lookup returns CDR1 DFQATT and CDR2 SNEGSKA (reference sequence). The CDR3 runs 13 residues.

This clonotype was seen a handful of times. The chain combines TRBV9 with TRBJ2-1; possible D gene TRBD2, 7 bases. The CDR3 is 16 amino acids. The V end lost 4 bases, the J end lost 2 bases, and 16 bases lay between the germline ends. CDR1 and CDR2 from the germline V gene are SGDLS and YYNGEE. CDR3 amino acids: CASSPVWRGPYNEQFF. In nucleotides, the CDR3 is TGTGCCAGCAGCCCCGTGTGGCGGGGGCCCTACAATGAGCAGTTCTTC. The variable domain in full, completed from reference TRBV9 and TRBJ2-1, reads DSGVTQTPKHLITATGQRVTLRCSPRSGDLSVYWYQQSLDQGLQFLIQYYNGEERAKGNILERFSAQQFPDLHSELNLSSLELGDSALYFCASSPVWRGPYNEQFFGPGTRLTVL.

A few counts support this clonotype. The J gene is TRBJ2-5, the V gene TRBV5-1, with D possibly being TRBD2 (6 bases). The CDR3 runs to 15 residues. With 2 bases removed from V and 7 bases from J, the gap between germline ends came to 18 bases. Germline V lookup: CDR1 SGHRS, CDR2 YFSETQ. The CDR3: CASSFDDPQGGTQYF. CDR3 nucleotides: TGCGCCAGCAGCTTTGACGACCCCCAGGGAGGGACCCAGTACTTC.

This clonotype was seen at least ten times. V usage is TRBV29-1 and J usage is TRBJ1-2; 7 bases map to TRBD1. CDR3 length equals 12 residues. Trimming removed 3 bases from V and 2 bases from J; junction bases left unmatched: 0. Germline values: CDR1 SQVTM, CDR2 ANQGSEA. CDR3 bases: TGCAGCGTTGAGGACAGGAACTATGGCTACACCTTC. Translating it yields CSVEDRNYGYTF.

This clonotype was observed a handful of times. The chain carries TRBV7-6 and TRBJ2-5, with 7 bases that match TRBD1. The CDR3 extends over 14 amino acids. The V gene's germline CDR1 is SGHVS and CDR2 FNYEAQ. V lost 6 bases and J lost 4; bases outside the gene matches: 8. The CDR3 sequence: CASSYDRVVETQYF. The CDR3 DNA is TGTGCCAGCAGTTACGACAGGGTGGTAGAGACCCAGTACTTC.

The table lists this clonotype with a few counts. The chain recombines TRBV28 with TRBJ2-7; weak D call: TRBD2 (5 bases). CDR3 length equals 15 residues. V lost 6 bases to trimming and J lost 1 base, with 16 bases between them. Looked up from germline, CDR1 is MDHEN and CDR2 is SYDVKM. The CDR3 coding sequence is TGTGCCAGCAGGCGCCGGAGGCACTCATCCTACGAGCAGTACTTC. Protein: CASRRRRHSSYEQYF.

This clonotype was observed a few times. V gene TRBV20-1 combines with J gene TRBJ1-1, with TRBD1 matching 9 bases. The V gene end was trimmed by 6 bases and the J gene end by 1 base; junction bases not matched to a gene: 9. The germline V gene has CDR1 DFQATT and CDR2 SNEGSKA (reference sequence). This CDR3 has 15 residues. Here the CDR3 DNA reads TGCAGTGCCACGCTTGGGGACAGGGCGAACACTGAAGCTTTCTTT. Protein sequence: CSATLGDRANTEAFF.

This clonotype showed up many times. The chain joins TRBV6-2 or TRBV6-3 to TRBJ1-5; perhaps TRBD1 as D (5 bases). CDR3 length equals 12 residues. Trimming pared 8 bases from V and 6 bases from J, leaving 11 bases between. From germline, CDR1 is MNHEY and CDR2 SVGEGT. CDR3 DNA sequence: TGTGCCAGCCCTTGGGGGTGTCAGCCCCAGCATTTT. Translation: CASPWGCQPQHF.

CDR3 in DNA: TGTGCCAGCAATTCGTCGTCCAACTATGGCTACACCTTC. Its translation: CASNSSSNYGYTF. V usage is TRBV6-2 or TRBV6-3 and J usage is TRBJ1-2; unclear D gene. V shed 7 bases and J shed 2 bases, with 11 bases lying between them. This CDR3 has 13 residues. Germline CDR1 reads MNHEY; CDR2 reads SVGEGT.

This chain joins TRBV7-2 and TRBJ1-1; the D is unclear. CDR1 is SGHTA, CDR2 FQGNSA, per germline. The CDR3 loop spans 14 amino acids. With 1 base removed from V and 9 bases from J, the gap between germline ends came to 15 bases. This CDR3 is CASSLGQARNQAFF. CDR3 DNA: TGTGCCAGCAGCTTAGGTCAGGCCCGAAACCAAGCTTTCTTT.

This clonotype occurred a few times. The V call is TRBV19, the J call TRBJ2-7, with a tentative D call TRBD1 (6 bases). The V gene's germline CDR1 is LNHDA and CDR2 SQIVND (reference sequence). The V and J ends lost 3 bases and 6 bases respectively, with 18 bases between them. This CDR3 comprises 15 residues. The CDR3 bases are TGTGCCAGTAGTATGGGGAAAAACAGGGTGGTCGAGCAGTACTTC. As protein: CASSMGKNRVVEQYF.

This clonotype was seen a handful of times. The chain recombines TRBV20-1 with TRBJ2-1; perhaps D is TRBD1 or TRBD2 (6 bases each). The CDR3 runs 15 residues. V shed 0 bases and J shed 5 bases, with 14 bases lying between them. From germline, CDR1 is DFQATT and CDR2 SNEGSKA (reference sequence). Here the CDR3 reads CSARDRGLANNEQFF. The CDR3 region has the DNA TGCAGTGCTAGAGATCGGGGGCTTGCCAACAATGAGCAGTTCTTC.

This clonotype was seen ten or more times. This chain links TRBV9 with TRBJ1-2, with 10 bases matching TRBD1. Germline lookup yields CDR1 SGDLS and CDR2 YYNGEE. The CDR3 sequence is 14 residues long. J gave up 8 bases and V 3 bases, and 7 bases lay outside the gene matches. This CDR3 is CASSGGQGVWGYTF. CDR3 nucleotides: TGTGCCAGCAGCGGAGGACAGGGGGTTTGGGGCTACACCTTC.

V and J are TRBV2 and TRBJ2-5, with 9 bases aligning to TRBD2. V trimming: 6 bases; J trimming: 2 bases; junction bases outside the gene matches: 10. The germline V gene encodes CDR1 SNHLY and CDR2 FYNNEI. CDR3 length: 16 amino acids. This CDR3 is CASRGVGAGGQETQYF. CDR3 DNA sequence: TGTGCCAGCAGGGGGGTCGGAGCGGGGGGTCAAGAGACCCAGTACTTC.

This clonotype was seen ten or more times. The rearrangement uses TRBV4-1 and TRBJ2-7, with D unresolved. Trimming stripped 1 base from V and 2 bases from J, with 12 bases between. CDR1 is MGHRA and CDR2 is YSYEKL in the germline V gene. The CDR3 runs 15 residues. CDR3 bases: TGCGCCAGCAGCCAAGGTCCCTTTGGAGCCTACGAGCAGTACTTC. It codes for CASSQGPFGAYEQYF.

The rearrangement uses TRBV9 and TRBJ1-1, with TRBD1 as a possible D gene (5 bases). CDR1 and CDR2 (germline): SGDLS, YYNGEE. This CDR3 is 15 amino acids long. V gave up 0 bases and J gave up 1 base, with 10 bases separating them. CDR3 coding DNA: TGTGCCAGCAGCGTAGACTCGGGGACGAACACTGAAGCTTTCTTT. Translated: CASSVDSGTNTEAFF.

The table lists this clonotype with a few counts. The chain recombines TRBV6-6 with TRBJ2-2, with 7 bases that match TRBD1. V lost 6 bases and J lost 1; bases outside the gene matches: 5. This CDR3 has 15 residues. Germline lookup yields CDR1 MNHNY and CDR2 SVGAGI (reference sequence). DNA of the CDR3: TGTGCCAGCAGGGGGGACAGTAGGAACACCGGGGAGCTGTTTTTT. This sequence encodes CASRGDSRNTGELFF.

This clonotype was picked up a small number of times. The chain employs TRBV20-1 and TRBJ2-5, with TRBD2 matching 13 bases. The DNA matches TRBJ2-7 better at its end, which makes the J call doubtful. Per germline, CDR1 DFQATT and CDR2 SNEGSKA (reference sequence). The CDR3 spans 15 residues. The CDR3 here is CSARPGLAGNYEQYF. The CDR3 coding sequence is TGCAGTGCTCGCCCGGGACTAGCGGGGAACTACGAGCAGTACTTC.

Ten or more counts support this clonotype. The V call is TRBV7-2, the J call TRBJ1-2, with D perhaps matching TRBD1 (6 bases). The CDR3 extends over 18 amino acids. Trimming took 5 bases from V and 3 from J, leaving 25 bases between them. CDR1 is SGHTA and CDR2 is FQGNSA in the germline V gene. The DNA for the CDR3 is TGTGCCAGCAGCCCAGAGGTGGTATTCGGGGGGCAGTACTATGGCTACACCTTC. This sequence encodes CASSPEVVFGGQYYGYTF.

This clonotype was seen a few times. The V gene is TRBV5-6, the J gene TRBJ2-3; D is ambiguous. V dropped 2 bases and J dropped 1 base, with 8 bases sitting between them. The germline gives CDR1 SGHDT, CDR2 YYEEEE. The CDR3 length is 14 residues. CDR3 amino acids: CASSFVRGTDTQYF. The CDR3 DNA follows: TGTGCCAGCAGCTTTGTAAGGGGCACAGATACGCAGTATTTT.

The chain employs TRBV28 and TRBJ2-1, with D perhaps assigned TRBD1 or TRBD2 (5 bases each). The CDR3 consists of 11 residues. V was shortened by 10 bases and J by 5 bases, with 9 bases between the two germline ends. Germline V gives CDR1 MDHEN, CDR2 SYDVKM. The CDR3 DNA is TGTGCCATCCGGGGACACAATGAGCAGTTCTTC. Its protein is CAIRGHNEQFF.

Concerning this clonotype: A much larger clone differs from this one at a single base, so this may be a read error. The rearrangement joins TRBV11-2 to TRBJ2-5, with 7 positions matching TRBD1. The CDR3 has 15 residues. V was clipped by 5 bases and J by 8 bases; unmatched bases: 14. Germline V gene sequence: CDR1 SGHAT, CDR2 FQNNGV. This CDR3 reads CASSRQTGLDGTQYF. CDR3 in DNA: TGTGCCAGCAGCCGACAGACAGGGCTGGACGGAACCCAGTACTTC.

The chain recombines TRBV24-1 with TRBJ1-1; 10 bases map to TRBD1. With 6 bases clipped from V and 5 bases from J, the junction kept 8 bases outside the gene matches. CDR3 length equals 15 residues. Germline values: CDR1 KGHDR, CDR2 SFDVKD. The CDR3 DNA reads TGTGCCACCAGTAAAGGGACAGGGGAATGGACTGAAGCTTTCTTT. Protein: CATSKGTGEWTEAFF.